Below, 24 T cell receptor beta chains from the same sample are listed, as sequenced in a study of blood T cell repertoires in COVID-19 (dated by TCRdb to about 2020). To prepare the library, the immunoSEQ multiplex PCR assay was applied. TCRdb carries this immuneACCESS record with in-frame sequences only. Its versions omit some clonotypes, under half of them owing to an unresolved V gene in the studies checked, with the rest unexplained. The sample profile shows about 43,000 clones; around nine tenths of them were found once. The leading ten clones occupy around 3.7% of the sample. Sequencing input: peripheral blood. These receptors came from a middle-aged man with COVID-19, enrolled during active disease.

V gene TRBV7-8 combines with J gene TRBJ2-1; tentative D call: TRBD2 (7 bases). Trimming shortened V by 3 bases and J by 3 bases, and 12 bases separated the two germline ends. This CDR3 spans 15 amino acids. Germline V gene data show CDR1 as SGHVS and CDR2 as FQNEAQ. The CDR3 is CASSLGRGGYNEQFF. CDR3 coding DNA: TGTGCCAGCAGCTTGGGTAGGGGGGGCTACAATGAGCAGTTCTTC.

The V gene is TRBV4-1, the J gene TRBJ2-7; 9 nucleotides align to TRBD1. The germline V gene has CDR1 MGHRA and CDR2 YSYEKL. With V trimmed by 2 bases and J by 0 bases, 5 bases remained unmatched. This CDR3 is built from 16 residues. CDR3 residues: CASSQSGTGISYEQYF. The CDR3 DNA reads TGCGCCAGCAGCCAATCCGGGACAGGGATCTCCTACGAGCAGTACTTC.

This sequence joins TRBV6-5 and TRBJ2-1; 9 nucleotides line up with TRBD2. From germline, CDR1 is MNHEY and CDR2 SVGAGI. The CDR3 covers 14 residues. The V segment lost 7 bases and the J segment 10 bases; nucleotides outside the gene matches: 11. In DNA form, the CDR3 reads TGTGCCAGCAAGCGGGGGGCTTTGGGTCGGGAGCAGTTCTTC. It specifies CASKRGALGREQFF.

This chain connects TRBV5-1 to TRBJ2-7; 10 positions agree with TRBD1. The V segment lost 3 bases and the J segment 7 bases; nucleotides outside the gene matches: 10. This CDR3 has 15 amino acids. Germline V gene data show CDR1 as SGHRS and CDR2 as YFSETQ. For the CDR3, the DNA is TGCGCCAGCAGCTACACCGGGACAGGGGCTCGGGAGCAGTACTTC. It translates to CASSYTGTGAREQYF.

The rearrangement links TRBV4-1 to TRBJ2-1; 7 bases are a match to TRBD2. The CDR3 has 17 amino acids. CDR1 is MGHRA and CDR2 is YSYEKL in the germline V gene. The V segment lost 1 base and the J segment 0 bases; nucleotides outside the gene matches: 6. The DNA of the CDR3 is TGCGCCAGCAGCCAAGTGGGCGGCGGGAGCTCCTACAATGAGCAGTTCTTC. It codes for CASSQVGGGSSYNEQFF.

There are a few counts of this clone. The rearrangement uses TRBV5-1 and TRBJ2-1; TRBD2 matches 14 bases. Trimming cost V 6 bases and J 7 bases; bases outside gene matches: 6. Germline V gene sequence: CDR1 SGHRS, CDR2 YFSETQ. This CDR3 is built from 15 residues. The CDR3, as DNA: TGCGCCAGCACCCGGGGACTAGCGGGAGAGAATGAGCAGTTCTTC. Its translation: CASTRGLAGENEQFF.

The genes are TRBV5-4 and TRBJ2-2; 8 positions match TRBD2. This CDR3 has 17 amino acids. Germline V lookup: CDR1 SGHNT, CDR2 YYREEE (reference sequence). V trimming: 6 bases; J trimming: 4 bases; junction bases outside the gene matches: 14. The CDR3 nucleotides are TGTGCCAGCACCCGGCGGTCTAGCGGGTCATCCACCGGGGAGCTGTTTTTT. Protein sequence: CASTRRSSGSSTGELFF.

This clone was seen only once. The chain joins TRBV11-3 to TRBJ2-1; 10 bases are a match to TRBD2. Germline-derived CDR1 and CDR2 are SGHNT and YENEEA. This CDR3 comprises 15 residues. With 2 bases clipped from V and 6 bases from J, the junction kept 4 bases outside the gene matches. The CDR3 DNA reads as TGTGCCAGCAGCTTAAAGCGGGGGGGCGGCAATGAGCAGTTCTTC. Translating gives CASSLKRGGGNEQFF.

The chain carries TRBV7-9 and TRBJ2-2, with TRBD1 matching 7 bases. The CDR3 totals 15 residues. The V gene's germline CDR1 is SEHNR and CDR2 FQNEAQ (reference sequence). The J segment lost 6 bases and the V segment lost 4 bases, leaving 8 bases of the junction unmatched. CDR3 protein: CASSSGQERAGELFF. CDR3 nucleotides: TGTGCCAGCAGCTCCGGACAGGAGAGGGCCGGGGAGCTGTTTTTT. The full variable domain, its missing parts supplied by reference TRBV7-9 and TRBJ2-2, is DTGVSQNPRHKITKRGQNVTFRCDPISEHNRLYWYRQTLGQGPEFLTYFQNEAQLEKSRLLSDRFSAERPKGSFSTLEIQRTEQGDSAMYLCASSSGQERAGELFFGEGSRLTVL.

The chain links TRBV6-5 to TRBJ2-7; possibly TRBD1 for D (5 bases). This CDR3 spans 12 amino acids. Trimming took 9 bases from V and 9 from J, leaving 18 bases between them. The germline V gene encodes CDR1 MNHEY and CDR2 SVGAGI. CDR3 DNA sequence: TGTGCCAGTGATCAAGGGGCCGGTGGGCAGTACTTC. Its protein product is CASDQGAGGQYF.

V gene TRBV19 combines with J gene TRBJ1-6, with 7 bases lining up with TRBD1. There are 14 residues in the CDR3. Germline assignment: CDR1 LNHDA and CDR2 SQIVND (reference sequence). The J segment lost 6 bases and the V segment lost 5 bases, leaving 4 bases of the junction unmatched. The DNA of the CDR3 is TGTGCCAGTAGTCCGGGACAGACTAATTCACCCCTCCACTTT. This encodes CASSPGQTNSPLHF.

This chain uses TRBV2 with TRBJ2-1, with 9 bases lining up with TRBD2. V shed 5 bases and J 5 bases; nucleotides not matched to a gene: 16. CDR3 length: 18 residues. Germline CDR1 SNHLY, CDR2 FYNNEI. The CDR3 sequence: CASSTPVFGGRANNEQFF. The CDR3 DNA follows: TGTGCCAGCAGTACCCCTGTTTTCGGCGGGAGGGCAAACAATGAGCAGTTCTTC.

The V gene is TRBV5-5, the J gene TRBJ2-5; TRBD2 agrees at 8 bases. After removal of 2 bases from V and 5 bases from J, the junction contained 5 bases not matched to a gene. Germline V lookup: CDR1 SGHKS, CDR2 YYEKEE (reference sequence). The CDR3 consists of 14 residues. The DNA of the CDR3 is TGTGCCAGCAGCTTAAGGGGCGGGAGGGAGACCCAGTACTTC. Encoded protein: CASSLRGGRETQYF. Together with reference TRBV5-5 and TRBJ2-5, the CDR3 gives the full variable domain: DAGVTQSPTHLIKTRGQQVTLRCSPISGHKSVSWYQQVLGQGPQFIFQYYEKEERGRGNFPDRFSARQFPNYSSELNVNALLLGDSALYLCASSLRGGRETQYFGPGTRLLVL.

This chain uses TRBV10-3 with TRBJ1-1, with TRBD1 matching 7 bases. Germline CDR1 is ENHRY and CDR2 is SYGVKD. The CDR3 totals 16 residues. With 0 bases clipped from V and 7 bases from J, the junction kept 11 bases outside the gene matches. As DNA, the CDR3 is TGTGCCATCAGTGAGTCGGGACAGAATGAGAGTATTGAAGCTTTCTTT. This codes for CAISESGQNESIEAFF.

This clone has only one observation. This sequence joins TRBV2 and TRBJ1-1; D gene uncertain. Germline V lookup: CDR1 SNHLY, CDR2 FYNNEI. The ends were cut back, 4 bases at V and 6 bases at J, with 30 bases in the middle. The CDR3 runs 19 residues. The DNA for the CDR3 is TGTGCCAGCAGTGCGGGAATATGGCAGGTGGGGAATGAGATCGCTGAAGCTTTCTTT. This codes for CASSAGIWQVGNEIAEAFF.

This chain links TRBV5-8 with TRBJ2-1; 8 nucleotides agree with TRBD2. Germline V gene lookup returns CDR1 SGHTS and CDR2 YDEGEE. V was clipped by 4 bases and J by 6 bases; unmatched bases: 9. CDR3 size: 15 residues. In DNA, the CDR3 is TGTGCCAGCAGCCGGAAACTAGCGGAGATCAATGAGCAGTTCTTC. This encodes CASSRKLAEINEQFF.

The rearrangement uses TRBV7-9 and TRBJ1-3, with D unresolved. V was cut by 1 base and J by 1 base, with 5 bases left in between. The CDR3 sequence is 14 residues long. The germline CDR1 and CDR2 sequences are SEHNR and FQNEAQ (reference sequence). This CDR3 is CASSLVRSGNTIYF. In DNA form, the CDR3 reads TGTGCCAGCAGCTTAGTGAGATCTGGAAACACCATATATTTT.

The gene calls are TRBV21-1 and TRBJ2-6; the DNA was not used to check the table's D call, TRBD1. TRBV21-1 is classified as a pseudogene. The CDR3 sequence is 17 residues long. In DNA form, the CDR3 reads TGTGCCAGCAGCCCCAGGGCCTCGCAACCTGGGGCCAACGTCCTGACTTTC. Its translation is CASSPRASQPGANVLTF.

The rearrangement uses TRBV15 and TRBJ2-7; TRBD1 agrees at 8 bases. CDR1 and CDR2 (germline): LNHNV, YYDKDF (reference sequence). The CDR3 runs 13 residues. The V and J ends lost 8 bases and 1 base, in that order; junction bases with no gene match: 4. For the CDR3, the DNA is TGTGCCACCGGCCGGGACAGGTCCTACGAGCAGTACTTC. Translated, it gives CATGRDRSYEQYF.

The rearrangement uses TRBV19 and TRBJ2-1; maybe TRBD1 (5 bases). V was shortened by 4 bases and J by 6 bases, with 13 bases between the two germline ends. Germline CDR1 is LNHDA and CDR2 is SQIVND (reference sequence). This CDR3 spans 14 amino acids. Here the CDR3 reads CASSTYVRVNEQFF. Here the CDR3 DNA reads TGTGCCAGTAGTACATACGTCAGGGTCAATGAGCAGTTCTTC.

The V call is TRBV10-1, the J call TRBJ2-1; TRBD2 matches at 7 bases. Germline CDR1 is WNHNN and CDR2 is SYGVQD (reference sequence). This CDR3 is built from 15 residues. V trimming: 0 bases; J trimming: 9 bases; junction bases outside the gene matches: 8. The CDR3 reads CASSESTAGGSEQFF. Written as DNA, the CDR3 is TGCGCCAGCAGTGAGTCTACCGCCGGGGGGAGTGAGCAGTTCTTC.

The CDR3 protein is CASGHSGTADEQYF. The CDR3 DNA sequence: TGTGCTAGTGGTCATTCCGGGACAGCAGACGAGCAGTACTTC. The chain is built from TRBV12-5 and TRBJ2-7; 7 bases line up with TRBD1. The CDR3 is 14 residues long. Trimming at V came to 5 bases and at J to 5 bases, leaving 9 bases not matched to a gene. Germline V gene data show CDR1 as LGHNT and CDR2 as FRNRAP.

This clone appeared once. The chain recombines TRBV6-4 with TRBJ2-3, with 8 nucleotides matching TRBD2. Germline-derived CDR1 and CDR2 are MRHNA and SNTAGT. CDR3 size: 15 residues. The J segment lost 1 base and the V segment lost 3 bases, leaving 3 bases of the junction unmatched. CDR3 DNA: TGTGCCAGCAGTGAGGGTAGCGGGGGCACAGATACGCAGTATTTT. It is translated as CASSEGSGGTDTQYF.

This clone was detected only once. The chain has TRBV3-1 (or the pseudogene TRBV3-2) and TRBJ1-5; TRBD1 matches at 7 bases. The V gene's germline CDR1 is LGHDT and CDR2 YNNKEL (reference sequence). The CDR3 totals 14 residues. The V segment lost 4 bases and the J segment 3 bases; nucleotides outside the gene matches: 3. Here the CDR3 DNA reads TGTGCCAGCAGCCTGGGACAGTCCAATCAGCCCCAGCATTTT. This codes for CASSLGQSNQPQHF.